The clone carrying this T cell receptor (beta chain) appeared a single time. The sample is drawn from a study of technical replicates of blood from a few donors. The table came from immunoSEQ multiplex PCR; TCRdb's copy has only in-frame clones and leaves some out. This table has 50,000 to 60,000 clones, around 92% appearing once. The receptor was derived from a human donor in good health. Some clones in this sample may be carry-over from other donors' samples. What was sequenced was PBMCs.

The chain's CDR3 is CASSLAPRQSLITDTQYF. DNA for the CDR3: TGTGCCAGCAGCTTGGCCCCGAGACAGAGCTTGATCACAGATACGCAGTATTTT. The chain links TRBV5-4 to TRBJ2-3, with TRBD1 as a possible D gene (5 bases). Germline lookup yields CDR1 SGHNT and CDR2 YYREEE (reference sequence). V was pared by 0 bases and J by 2 bases, with 19 bases between. The CDR3 has 18 residues.